This record looks at one T cell receptor beta chain sequence and its context. Its target is unknown. The CDR3 runs to 15 residues. CDR1 and CDR2 (germline): LNHDA, SQIVND (reference sequence). Deletions cut 6 bases from V and 3 bases from J, with 14 bases between. Assay: immunoSEQ multiplex PCR; the TCRdb copy retains only in-frame clones and omits some. The table includes about 130,000 clones, under 95% detected once. Some second doses came at about 4 weeks and others at about 12 weeks; these were pooled. This sample stems from a study of T cell responses to AZD1222 COVID-19 vaccine. Study-level results: Spike-specific TCR breadth and depth grew following two AZD1222 doses. Regions 160-218 and 743-854 dominated among vaccine-associated CD4 TCRs spanning spike. A mostly white British donor set with more females was recruited, and clonal diversity was possibly underestimated.

This TCR came from an adult who received the AZD1222 COVID-19 vaccine. The sample in question was peripheral blood, obtained 28 days after the second AZD1222 dose. The chain recombines TRBV19 with TRBJ2-2; D possibly matches TRBD1 or TRBD2 (5 bases each). The CDR3: CASSRASGYTGELFF. CDR3 nucleotides: TGTGCCAGTAGCAGGGCGTCGGGATACACCGGGGAGCTGTTTTTT.